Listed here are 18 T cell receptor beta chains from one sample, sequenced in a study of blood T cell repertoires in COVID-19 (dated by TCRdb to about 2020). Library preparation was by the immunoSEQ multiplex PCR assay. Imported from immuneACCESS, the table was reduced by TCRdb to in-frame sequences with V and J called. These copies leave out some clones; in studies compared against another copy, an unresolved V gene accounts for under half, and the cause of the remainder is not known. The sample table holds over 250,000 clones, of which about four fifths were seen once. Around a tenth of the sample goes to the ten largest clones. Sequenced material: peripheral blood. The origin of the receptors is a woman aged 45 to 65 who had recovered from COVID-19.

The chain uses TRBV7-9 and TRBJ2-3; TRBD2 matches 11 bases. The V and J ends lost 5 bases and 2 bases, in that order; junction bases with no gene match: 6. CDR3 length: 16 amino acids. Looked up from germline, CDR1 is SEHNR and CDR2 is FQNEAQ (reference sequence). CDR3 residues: CASSRGLAEPTDTQYF. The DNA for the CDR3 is TGTGCCAGCAGCCGGGGACTAGCGGAGCCCACAGATACGCAGTATTTT.

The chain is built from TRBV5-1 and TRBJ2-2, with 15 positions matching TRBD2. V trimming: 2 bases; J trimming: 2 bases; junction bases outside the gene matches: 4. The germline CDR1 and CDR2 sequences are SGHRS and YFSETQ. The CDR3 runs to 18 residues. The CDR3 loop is CASSLRGLAGGNTGELFF. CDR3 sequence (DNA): TGCGCCAGCAGCTTAAGGGGACTAGCGGGGGGAAACACCGGGGAGCTGTTTTTT.

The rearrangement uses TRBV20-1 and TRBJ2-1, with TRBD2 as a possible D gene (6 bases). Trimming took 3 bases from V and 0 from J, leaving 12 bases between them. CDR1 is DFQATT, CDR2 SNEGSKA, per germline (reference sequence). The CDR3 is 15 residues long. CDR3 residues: CSASEPGGSYNEQFF. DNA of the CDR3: TGCAGTGCTAGTGAACCCGGGGGCTCCTACAATGAGCAGTTCTTC.

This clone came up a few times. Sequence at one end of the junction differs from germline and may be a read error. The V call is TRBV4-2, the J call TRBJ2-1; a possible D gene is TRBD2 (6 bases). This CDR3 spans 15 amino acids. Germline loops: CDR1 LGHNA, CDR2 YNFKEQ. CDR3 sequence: CASSKEGRGYNEQFF. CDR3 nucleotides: TGTGCCAGCAGCAAAGAGGGTCGGGGGTACAATGAGCAGTTCTTC.

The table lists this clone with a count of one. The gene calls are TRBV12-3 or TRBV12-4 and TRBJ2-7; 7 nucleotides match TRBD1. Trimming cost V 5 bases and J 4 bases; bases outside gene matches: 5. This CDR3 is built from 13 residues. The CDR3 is CASSPGQRYEQYF. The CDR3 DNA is TGTGCCAGCAGTCCGGGACAGAGATACGAGCAGTACTTC.

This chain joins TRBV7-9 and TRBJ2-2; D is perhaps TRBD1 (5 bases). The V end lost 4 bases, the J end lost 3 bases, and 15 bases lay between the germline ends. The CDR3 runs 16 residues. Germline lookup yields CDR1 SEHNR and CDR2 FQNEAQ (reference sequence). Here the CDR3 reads CASSSPRVGDTGELFF. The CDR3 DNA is TGTGCCAGCAGCTCCCCCCGGGTAGGGGACACCGGGGAGCTGTTTTTT. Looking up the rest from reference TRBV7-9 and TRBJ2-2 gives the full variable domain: DTGVSQNPRHKITKRGQNVTFRCDPISEHNRLYWYRQTLGQGPEFLTYFQNEAQLEKSRLLSDRFSAERPKGSFSTLEIQRTEQGDSAMYLCASSSPRVGDTGELFFGEGSRLTVL.

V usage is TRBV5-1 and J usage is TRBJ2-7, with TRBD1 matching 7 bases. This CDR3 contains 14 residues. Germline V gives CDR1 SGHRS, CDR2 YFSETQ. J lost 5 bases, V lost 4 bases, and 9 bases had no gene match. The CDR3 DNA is TGCGCCAGCAGCACTCGACAGGGCTGGGACGAGCAGTACTTC. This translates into CASSTRQGWDEQYF.

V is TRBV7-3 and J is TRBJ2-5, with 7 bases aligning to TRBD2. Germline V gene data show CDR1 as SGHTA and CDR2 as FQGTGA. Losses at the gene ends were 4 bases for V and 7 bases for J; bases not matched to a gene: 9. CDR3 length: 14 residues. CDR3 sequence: CASSSAGTGGTQYF. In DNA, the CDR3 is TGTGCCAGCAGCTCCGCCGGGACGGGGGGGACCCAGTACTTC.

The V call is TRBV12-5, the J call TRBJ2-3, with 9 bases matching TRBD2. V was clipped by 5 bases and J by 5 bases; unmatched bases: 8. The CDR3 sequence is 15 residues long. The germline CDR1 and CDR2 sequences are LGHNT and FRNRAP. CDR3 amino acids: CASGLPEREVDTQYF. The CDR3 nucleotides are TGTGCTAGTGGTCTACCAGAGCGGGAGGTAGATACGCAGTATTTT.

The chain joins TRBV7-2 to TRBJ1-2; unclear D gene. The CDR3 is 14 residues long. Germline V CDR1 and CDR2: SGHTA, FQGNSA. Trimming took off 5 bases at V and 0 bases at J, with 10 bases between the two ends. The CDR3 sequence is CASSLDVANYGYTF. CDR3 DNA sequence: TGTGCCAGCAGCCTAGACGTAGCTAACTATGGCTACACCTTC.

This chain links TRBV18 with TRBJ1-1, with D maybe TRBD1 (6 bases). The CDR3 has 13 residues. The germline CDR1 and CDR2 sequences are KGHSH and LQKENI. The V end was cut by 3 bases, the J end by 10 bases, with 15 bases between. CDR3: CASSPVGGASAFF. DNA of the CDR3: TGTGCCAGCTCACCGGTCGGGGGGGCTTCAGCTTTCTTT.

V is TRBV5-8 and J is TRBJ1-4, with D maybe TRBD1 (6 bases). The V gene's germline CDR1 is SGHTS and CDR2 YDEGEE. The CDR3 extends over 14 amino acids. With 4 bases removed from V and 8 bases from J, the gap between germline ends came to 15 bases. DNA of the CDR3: TGTGCCAGCAGCCCAACAGGGTGGGGCGAAAAACTGTTTTTT. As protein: CASSPTGWGEKLFF.

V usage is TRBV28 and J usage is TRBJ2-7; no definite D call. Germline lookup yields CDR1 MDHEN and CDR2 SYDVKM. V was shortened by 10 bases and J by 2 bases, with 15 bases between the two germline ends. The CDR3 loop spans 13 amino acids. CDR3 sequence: CATWQRNPYEQYF. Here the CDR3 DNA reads TGTGCCACCTGGCAGCGTAACCCCTACGAGCAGTACTTC.

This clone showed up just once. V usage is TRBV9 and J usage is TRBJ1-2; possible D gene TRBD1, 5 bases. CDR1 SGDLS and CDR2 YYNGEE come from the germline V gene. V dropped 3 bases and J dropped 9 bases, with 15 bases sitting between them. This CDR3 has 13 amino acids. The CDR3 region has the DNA TGTGCCAGCAGCGCAGGGTCGGGCGATCGCTACACCTTC. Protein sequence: CASSAGSGDRYTF.

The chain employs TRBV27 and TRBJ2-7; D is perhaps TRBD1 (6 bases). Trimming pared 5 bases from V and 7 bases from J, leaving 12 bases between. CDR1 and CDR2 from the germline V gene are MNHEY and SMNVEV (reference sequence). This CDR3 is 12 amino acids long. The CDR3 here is CASSATGTEQYF. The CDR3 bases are TGTGCCAGCAGTGCCACCGGGACAGAGCAGTACTTC.

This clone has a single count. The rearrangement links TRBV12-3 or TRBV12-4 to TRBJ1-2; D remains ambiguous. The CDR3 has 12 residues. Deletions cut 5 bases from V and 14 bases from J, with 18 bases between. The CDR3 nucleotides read TGTGCCAGCAGTGCCCCTCAGGCTTCGGAAACCTTC. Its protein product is CASSAPQASETF.

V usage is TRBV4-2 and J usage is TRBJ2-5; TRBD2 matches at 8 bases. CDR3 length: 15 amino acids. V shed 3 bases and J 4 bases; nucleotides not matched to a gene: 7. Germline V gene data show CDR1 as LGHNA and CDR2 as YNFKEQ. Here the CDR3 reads CASSHLGGASETQYF. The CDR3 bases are TGTGCCAGCAGCCATCTCGGGGGGGCCTCAGAGACCCAGTACTTC.

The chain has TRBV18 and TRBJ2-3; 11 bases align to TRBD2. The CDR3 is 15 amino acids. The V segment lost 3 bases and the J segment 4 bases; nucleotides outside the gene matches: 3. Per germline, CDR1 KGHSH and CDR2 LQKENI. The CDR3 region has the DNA TGTGCCAGCTCACCGGTGGGACTAGCGGCAGATACGCAGTATTTT. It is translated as CASSPVGLAADTQYF.